By share, the clone carrying this TCR beta chain counts as medium-sized (0.01 to 0.1%). Its antigen is unknown. Each cDNA molecule carried a unique molecular identifier. TCRdb called the 5' RACE reads again in MiXCR, with one record for every CDR3 protein. The table has just under 30,000 distinct CDR3 sequences, around 5.1% seen once. The germline CDR1 and CDR2 sequences are SGHTA and FQGNSA. After removal of 4 bases from V and 1 base from J, the junction contained 4 bases not matched to a gene. CDR3 length: 15 amino acids. This entry is derived from a study of early T cells in non-severe SARS-CoV-2 infection. Study background: Sequencing of unsorted whole blood was done on bulk RNA, leaving chains unpaired. Study conclusions and caveats: Clonotype matching in VDJdb favored anti-spike CD8 responses and did not capture private and CD4 specificities.

Sequenced input: whole blood. This chain connects TRBV7-2 to TRBJ1-2, with 9 nucleotides matching TRBD1. The clonotype comes from an adult who was a healthcare worker with PCR-confirmed SARS-CoV-2 infection or an uninfected control (not recorded which). The CDR3 loop is CASSSPDRGNYGYTF. In DNA, the CDR3 is TGTGCCAGCAGCTCCCCGGACAGGGGTAACTATGGCTACACCTTC.